The 23 T cell receptor beta chains below all came from one sample that was sequenced in a study of cytomegalovirus exposure and HLA in healthy donors. PCR amplification relied on 60 Vbeta primers (plus 13 Jbeta primers). The method was immunoSEQ multiplex PCR; TCRdb's version includes in-frame clones alone and lacks a portion of them. The repertoire includes roughly 180,000 clones, about three quarters of them detected once, and about 1.5% sits in the top ten. Material: PBMCs. The receptors here all came from a young man in good health and CMV-seronegative.

The chain is built from TRBV19 and TRBJ1-6, with D uncertain. The CDR3 loop spans 14 amino acids. Germline V CDR1 and CDR2: LNHDA, SQIVND (reference sequence). V was pared by 3 bases and J by 4 bases, with 7 bases between. The CDR3 coding sequence is TGTGCCAGTAGTATCGGGTTTTATAATTCACCCCTCCACTTT. This codes for CASSIGFYNSPLHF.

The chain links TRBV30 to TRBJ1-2; D is uncertain. The V gene's germline CDR1 is GTSNPN and CDR2 SVGIG (reference sequence). Deletions cut 0 bases from V and 4 bases from J, with 18 bases between. This CDR3 is 16 amino acids long. CDR3 protein: CAWSVRQRAASYGYTF. The CDR3, as DNA: TGTGCCTGGAGTGTACGCCAGCGCGCGGCTAGCTATGGCTACACCTTC.

The chain couples TRBV7-2 to TRBJ1-2; 8 bases map to TRBD1. From germline, CDR1 is SGHTA and CDR2 FQGNSA. The ends lost 5 bases at V and 8 bases at J; junction bases unmatched: 4. This CDR3 spans 12 amino acids. CDR3 amino acids: CASSPDRGGYTF. The CDR3 region has the DNA TGTGCCAGCAGCCCCGACAGGGGCGGCTACACCTTC.

As concerns this clone: Relative to the germline gene, one junction end is altered; a read error may explain this. The chain couples TRBV6-5 to TRBJ1-5; D might be TRBD1 (6 bases). Germline V gene data show CDR1 as MNHEY and CDR2 as SVGAGI. This CDR3 is 15 amino acids long. In nucleotides, the CDR3 is TGTGCCAGCGGTTATGGACAGTATAGCAATCAGCCCCAGCATTTT. Amino acid sequence: CASGYGQYSNQPQHF.

This clone was observed a handful of times. The rearrangement links TRBV7-9 to TRBJ2-1, with 11 bases aligning to TRBD2. V lost 5 bases to trimming and J lost 7 bases; unmatched junction nucleotides: 7. CDR1 is SEHNR, CDR2 FQNEAQ, per germline (reference sequence). This CDR3 contains 15 residues. In DNA form, the CDR3 reads TGTGCCAGCAGCAAGGGGGCTAGCGGGGGGAATGAGCAGTTCTTC. Its protein product is CASSKGASGGNEQFF.

This chain connects TRBV6-1 to TRBJ2-7; 9 bases fit TRBD1. The V and J ends lost 6 bases and 0 bases, in that order; junction bases with no gene match: 6. Germline V gives CDR1 MNHNS, CDR2 SASEGT. The CDR3 contains 15 residues. The chain's CDR3 is CASSRQGEFSYEQYF. CDR3 in DNA: TGTGCCAGCAGCCGACAGGGGGAGTTCTCCTACGAGCAGTACTTC.

This clone was seen a few times. V usage is TRBV4-2 and J usage is TRBJ2-7; 7 bases match TRBD2. Trimming at V came to 0 bases and at J to 7 bases, leaving 3 bases not matched to a gene. Germline CDR1 is LGHNA and CDR2 is YNFKEQ. This CDR3 contains 13 residues. This CDR3 reads CASSQDGGGEQYF. For the CDR3, the DNA is TGTGCCAGCAGCCAAGATGGGGGGGGAGAGCAGTACTTC.

V and J are TRBV4-1 and TRBJ2-7; the match to TRBD1 covers 9 bases. Losses at the gene ends were 1 base for V and 4 bases for J; bases not matched to a gene: 8. The CDR3 runs 16 residues. Looked up from germline, CDR1 is MGHRA and CDR2 is YSYEKL. For the CDR3, the DNA is TGCGCCAGCAGCCAAGTCCCCACAGGGGGCGGGTACGAGCAGTACTTC. It codes for CASSQVPTGGGYEQYF.

The chain recombines TRBV10-3 with TRBJ2-7; 10 positions agree with TRBD1. The CDR3 has 15 amino acids. The V gene end was trimmed by 4 bases and the J gene end by 7 bases; junction bases not matched to a gene: 10. Germline-derived CDR1 and CDR2 are ENHRY and SYGVKD. The CDR3: CAISATGTGVREQYF. The CDR3 bases are TGTGCCATCAGTGCAACCGGGACAGGGGTGAGAGAGCAGTACTTC.

There are a few counts of this clone. V usage is TRBV7-6 and J usage is TRBJ2-6; D unclear. CDR1 and CDR2 (germline): SGHVS, FNYEAQ. Trimming stripped 4 bases from V and 4 bases from J, with 8 bases between. The CDR3 is 14 residues long. DNA of the CDR3: TGTGCCAGCAGCTCCCCCCTGGGGGCCAACGTCCTGACTTTC. This encodes CASSSPLGANVLTF. Looking up the rest from reference TRBV7-6 and TRBJ2-6 gives the full variable domain: GAGVSQSPRYKVTKRGQDVALRCDPISGHVSLYWYRQALGQGPEFLTYFNYEAQQDKSGLPNDRFSAERPEGSISTLTIQRTEQRDSAMYRCASSSPLGANVLTFGAGSRLTVL.

This clone was counted only a few times. The rearrangement joins TRBV29-1 to TRBJ2-3; no clear D gene. V was trimmed by 4 bases and J by 6 bases, leaving 8 bases between them. Germline assignment: CDR1 SQVTM and CDR2 ANQGSEA. This CDR3 comprises 11 residues. CDR3 amino acids: CSVVVSDTQYF. In DNA form, the CDR3 reads TGCAGCGTTGTTGTTAGTGATACGCAGTATTTT.

V usage is TRBV5-1 and J usage is TRBJ1-3; 10 bases align to TRBD1. Trimming cost V 4 bases and J 4 bases; bases outside gene matches: 5. CDR1 and CDR2 from the germline V gene are SGHRS and YFSETQ. This CDR3 region has 15 residues. This CDR3 reads CASSPRQGAGNTIYF. The CDR3 DNA follows: TGCGCCAGCAGCCCCAGACAGGGGGCGGGAAACACCATATATTTT.

The gene calls are TRBV27 and TRBJ1-2; 7 bases map to TRBD1. V gave up 5 bases and J gave up 2 bases; unmatched junction bases: 2. The CDR3 is 13 amino acids. Germline V lookup: CDR1 MNHEY, CDR2 SMNVEV (reference sequence). The CDR3 coding sequence is TGTGCCAGCAGTAGGGGACAGAACTATGGCTACACCTTC. It encodes CASSRGQNYGYTF.

This sequence joins TRBV30 and TRBJ1-2; 10 nucleotides match TRBD1. This CDR3 is built from 14 residues. The V segment lost 0 bases and the J segment 8 bases; nucleotides outside the gene matches: 6. Per germline, CDR1 GTSNPN and CDR2 SVGIG (reference sequence). The CDR3 DNA reads as TGTGCCTGGAGTGTATATGGGACAGGGGAAGGCTACACCTTC. This encodes CAWSVYGTGEGYTF.

This clone appeared a single time. V is TRBV25-1 and J is TRBJ2-2; perhaps TRBD2 as D (5 bases). The V gene lost 4 bases and the J gene lost 1 base, with 10 bases spanning the gap. Germline CDR1 MGHDK, CDR2 SYGVNS. The CDR3 length is 15 residues. CDR3: CASSATEGNTGELFF. The CDR3 DNA sequence: TGTGCCAGCAGTGCCACTGAGGGGAACACCGGGGAGCTGTTTTTT.

The V gene is TRBV5-6, the J gene TRBJ2-5; TRBD2 is a possible D gene (6 bases). The V end was cut by 4 bases, the J end by 9 bases, with 28 bases between. The CDR3 has 17 amino acids. Germline values: CDR1 SGHDT, CDR2 YYEEEE. CDR3 bases: TGTGCCAGCAGCCCGGGACCGGGACTCCCTCTGGGGGAGGCCCAGTACTTC. This translates into CASSPGPGLPLGEAQYF.

The chain carries TRBV9 and TRBJ1-2; the D is unclear. Trimming pared 1 base from V and 0 bases from J, leaving 10 bases between. From germline, CDR1 is SGDLS and CDR2 YYNGEE. The CDR3 covers 15 residues. The DNA of the CDR3 is TGTGCCAGCAGCGTAACAGCTACTTCTAACTATGGCTACACCTTC. Amino acids: CASSVTATSNYGYTF.

The chain is built from TRBV2 and TRBJ2-5; D gene uncertain. The last part of the DNA fits TRBJ2-7 better; the J call may be wrong. CDR1 and CDR2 (germline): SNHLY, FYNNEI. This CDR3 region has 15 residues. In DNA, the CDR3 is TGTGCCAGCAGTGATCCGGTCGGCAGAGGCTACGAGCAGTACTTC. This codes for CASSDPVGRGYEQYF.

The chain couples TRBV10-3 to TRBJ1-2; D uncertain. This CDR3 region has 12 residues. V was cut by 0 bases and J by 8 bases, with 7 bases left in between. Per germline, CDR1 ENHRY and CDR2 SYGVKD. The CDR3 sequence is CAISESSVGYTF. The CDR3 DNA is TGTGCCATCAGTGAGTCGTCGGTCGGCTACACCTTC.

This chain connects TRBV5-6 to TRBJ1-2; the D gene is possibly TRBD1 (6 bases). Germline assignment: CDR1 SGHDT and CDR2 YYEEEE. The V end lost 1 base, the J end lost 0 bases, and 10 bases lay between the germline ends. The CDR3 consists of 15 residues. CDR3 DNA sequence: TGTGCCAGCAGCTTGAGGGGGAGAGCTAACTATGGCTACACCTTC. Protein: CASSLRGRANYGYTF.

The chain uses TRBV5-1 and TRBJ1-2; TRBD1 is a possible D gene (6 bases). Germline CDR1 and CDR2: SGHRS and YFSETQ. V lost 4 bases to trimming and J lost 3 bases, with 10 bases between them. The CDR3 totals 13 residues. CDR3 amino acids: CASSLTGHYGYTF. The CDR3 nucleotides are TGCGCCAGCAGCCTAACAGGGCACTATGGCTACACCTTC.

The gene calls are TRBV6-1 and TRBJ1-1; weak D call: TRBD1 (6 bases). There are 15 residues in the CDR3. V dropped 6 bases and J dropped 0 bases, with 14 bases sitting between them. The V gene's germline CDR1 is MNHNS and CDR2 SASEGT. As DNA, the CDR3 is TGTGCCAGCAGCTTCGGGACACGCCTGAACACTGAAGCTTTCTTT. Translation gives CASSFGTRLNTEAFF.

This chain links TRBV29-1 with TRBJ2-1; 7 positions agree with TRBD2. This CDR3 contains 14 residues. Germline loops: CDR1 SQVTM, CDR2 ANQGSEA. V shed 5 bases, J shed 7 bases, and the junction held 11 bases outside the gene matches. The CDR3 loop is CSVPGEGWWNEQFF. Here the CDR3 DNA reads TGCAGCGTTCCCGGGGAGGGTTGGTGGAATGAGCAGTTCTTC.